This T cell receptor beta chain appears in the sequencing data of a study of T cells in Graves' hyperthyroidism and ophthalmopathy. Across the whole study: Peripheral blood specimens were obtained at initial diagnosis, prior to any treatment. Overall study results and limits: Ophthalmopathy was told apart from stable hyperthyroidism by a 13 V-J model. The model identified upcoming ophthalmopathy a median approximately six months ahead of onset.

RNA transcripts yielded amplified TCR beta CDR3 regions. A set of HTBI primers served as the primers for a first-round RT-PCR of the TCR CDR3. Each CDR3 protein is one row after TCRdb ran MiXCR on the multiplex PCR reads. The sample has around 350,000 distinct CDR3 sequences, around 13% seen once. The CDR3 extends over 16 amino acids. The J segment lost 0 bases and the V segment lost 11 bases, leaving 10 bases of the junction unmatched. This clonotype was counted ten times or more. Its antigen is not identified. The study left out patients who had uncontrolled infection, other autoimmune disease, pregnancy or lactation.

The chain is built from TRBV12-3 or TRBV12-4 and TRBJ2-1; 10 bases are shared with TRBD2. This clonotype originated in a woman in her thirties with Graves' ophthalmopathy. Sequencing used blood. The DNA for the CDR3 is TGTGCCGGGACCCGACTAGCGGGTGCCTCCTACAATGAGCAGTTCTTC. Protein: CAGTRLAGASYNEQFF.